This TCR beta chain came from a study of control samples from healthy donors and cancer patients. Sequencing was performed with immunoSEQ multiplex PCR; in TCRdb, only in-frame clones are kept and a portion is missing. Among around 76,000 clones listed, around 94% were seen once. Per the germline V gene, CDR1 is SQVTM and CDR2 is ANQGSEA. V was pared by 8 bases and J by 7 bases, with 7 bases of the junction left unmatched. The CDR3 spans 11 residues. The genes are TRBV29-1 and TRBJ1-2; 7 positions agree with TRBD1. Specimen: blood. The receptor comes from a middle-aged woman in good health. CDR3 protein: CSIYRGSGYTF. CDR3 DNA sequence: TGCAGCATATACAGGGGTTCTGGCTACACCTTC.